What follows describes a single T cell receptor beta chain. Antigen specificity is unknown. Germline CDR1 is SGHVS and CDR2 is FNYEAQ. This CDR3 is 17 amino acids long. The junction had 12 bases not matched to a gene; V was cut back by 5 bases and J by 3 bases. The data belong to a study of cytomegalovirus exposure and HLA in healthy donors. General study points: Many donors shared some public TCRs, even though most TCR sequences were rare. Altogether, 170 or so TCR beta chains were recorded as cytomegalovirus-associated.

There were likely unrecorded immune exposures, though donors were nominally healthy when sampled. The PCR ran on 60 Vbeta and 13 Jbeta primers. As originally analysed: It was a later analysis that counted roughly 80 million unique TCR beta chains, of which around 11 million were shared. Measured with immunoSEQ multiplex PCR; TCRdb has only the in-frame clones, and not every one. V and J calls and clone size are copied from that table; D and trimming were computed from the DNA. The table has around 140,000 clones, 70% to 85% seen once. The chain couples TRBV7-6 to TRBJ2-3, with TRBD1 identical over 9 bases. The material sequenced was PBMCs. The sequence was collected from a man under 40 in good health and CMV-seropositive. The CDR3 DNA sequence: TGTGCCAGCAGCCCCTCCCCCTACAGGGGGCGGACAGATACGCAGTATTTT. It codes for CASSPSPYRGRTDTQYF.